The next 23 T cell receptor beta chains were all read from a single sample in a study of early T cells in non-severe SARS-CoV-2 infection. TCRdb passed the 5' RACE reads through MiXCR, listing each CDR3 protein once. Counted here are under 70,000 distinct CDR3 sequences, roughly an eighth occurring once; the ten biggest clones make up approximately 8.5%. The sequences come from whole blood, collected at baseline. These TCRs come from an adult who was a healthcare worker with PCR-confirmed SARS-CoV-2 infection or an uninfected control (not recorded which).

Only a few counts were recorded for this clonotype. The rearrangement joins TRBV7-9 to TRBJ2-5; tentatively, D is TRBD2 (5 bases). This CDR3 comprises 12 residues. The germline CDR1 and CDR2 sequences are SEHNR and FQNEAQ (reference sequence). V was clipped by 3 bases and J by 9 bases, with 11 bases between them. The CDR3 region has the DNA TGTGCCAGCAGCTTTACGGAGGAGGCCCAGTACTTC. This sequence encodes CASSFTEEAQYF.

The J gene is TRBJ1-5, the V gene TRBV25-1; D gene unclear. V was shortened by 3 bases and J by 1 base, with 7 bases between the two germline ends. The germline V gene encodes CDR1 MGHDK and CDR2 SYGVNS. The CDR3 is 14 amino acids. The CDR3, as DNA: TGTGCCAGCAGTGAGGGAGTGAGCAATCAGCCCCAGCATTTT. This codes for CASSEGVSNQPQHF.

This clonotype appeared a few times. The rearrangement uses TRBV18 and TRBJ2-7; 8 positions agree with TRBD2. V lost 6 bases and J lost 3; bases outside the gene matches: 7. The germline V gene has CDR1 KGHSH and CDR2 LQKENI. CDR3 length: 14 amino acids. DNA for the CDR3: TGTGCCAGCTCCCGGGGACTAGGTGGCTACGAGCAGTACTTC. Translating gives CASSRGLGGYEQYF.

The chain carries TRBV20-1 and TRBJ1-5; D gene unclear. CDR1 is DFQATT, CDR2 SNEGSKA, per germline (reference sequence). V gave up 4 bases and J gave up 7 bases, with 14 bases separating them. This CDR3 has 13 residues. CDR3 coding DNA: TGCAGTGCTATACCGCAAGGTAGCCAGCCCCAGCATTTT. Its protein product is CSAIPQGSQPQHF.

This CDR3 is CASSYRARHNTEAFF. The CDR3 nucleotides read TGTGCCAGCAGCTACCGGGCGAGACATAACACTGAAGCTTTCTTT. V is TRBV11-3 and J is TRBJ1-1; no firm D call. The CDR3 has 15 amino acids. The V gene lost 4 bases and the J gene lost 2 bases, with 14 bases spanning the gap. Germline CDR1 and CDR2: SGHNT and YENEEA.

V is TRBV11-3 and J is TRBJ1-1, with a tentative D call TRBD1 (5 bases). CDR1 SGHNT and CDR2 YENEEA come from the germline V gene. The CDR3 is 15 amino acids. V was trimmed by 0 bases and J by 1 base, leaving 9 bases between them. The CDR3 DNA reads TGTGCCAGCAGCTTAGACGGCAGGGCGAACACTGAAGCTTTCTTT. As protein: CASSLDGRANTEAFF.

As regards this clonotype: A single base separates this from a much larger clone, so it may be a read error. The chain uses TRBV7-9 and TRBJ2-1; D gene unclear. The germline V gene encodes CDR1 SEHNR and CDR2 FQNEAQ (reference sequence). The CDR3 sequence is 12 residues long. For the CDR3, the DNA is TGTGCCAACAGCTTAGACTACAATGAGCAGTTCTTC. It codes for CANSLDYNEQFF.

V is TRBV28 and J is TRBJ1-5; D uncertain. Per the germline V gene, CDR1 is MDHEN and CDR2 is SYDVKM. V was trimmed by 5 bases and J by 10 bases, leaving 6 bases between them. There are 10 residues in the CDR3. The CDR3, as DNA: TGTGCCAGCAGTGTGGAACCCCAGCATTTT. It codes for CASSVEPQHF.

This clonotype was recorded at least ten times. The chain links TRBV11-1 to TRBJ1-1, with D tentatively TRBD1 (5 bases). CDR3 length: 16 amino acids. V was clipped by 5 bases and J by 1 base, with 17 bases between them. Germline CDR1 reads SGHAT; CDR2 reads FQDESV (reference sequence). Written as DNA, the CDR3 is TGTGCCAGCAGCCGGGCGAGGGGCGTTCGGAACACTGAAGCTTTCTTT. Translating it yields CASSRARGVRNTEAFF.

J is TRBJ2-3 and V is TRBV6-7; D might be TRBD1 or TRBD2, each matching 5 bases. TRBV6-7 is labeled an ORF, and its function is uncertain. The CDR3 is 14 residues long. V was pared by 2 bases and J by 4 bases, with 10 bases between. As DNA, the CDR3 is TGTGCCAGCAGTTACGCGGTGGGACCAGATACGCAGTATTTT. Its protein product is CASSYAVGPDTQYF.

The V call is TRBV5-1, the J call TRBJ2-3; no clear D. Trimming cost V 4 bases and J 2 bases, with 5 bases left between them. CDR3 length equals 12 residues. The germline V gene encodes CDR1 SGHRS and CDR2 YFSETQ. The CDR3 DNA sequence: TGCGCCAGCAGCCCCCCCACAGATACGCAGTATTTT. Amino acid sequence: CASSPPTDTQYF. Full variable domain (missing parts from reference TRBV5-1 and TRBJ2-3): KAGVTQTPRYLIKTRGQQVTLSCSPISGHRSVSWYQQTPGQGLQFLFEYFSETQRNKGNFPGRFSGRQFSNSRSEMNVSTLELGDSALYLCASSPPTDTQYFGPGTRLTVL.

This chain joins TRBV6-5 and TRBJ1-1, with no clear D. CDR1 and CDR2 from the germline V gene are MNHEY and SVGAGI. The V gene lost 5 bases and the J gene lost 2 bases, with 12 bases spanning the gap. The CDR3 runs to 14 residues. This CDR3 is CASSPGLFNTEAFF. DNA for the CDR3: TGTGCCAGCAGTCCTGGGCTTTTTAACACTGAAGCTTTCTTT.

The V gene is TRBV20-1, the J gene TRBJ2-1; the match to TRBD1 covers 9 bases. This CDR3 has 14 residues. The J segment lost 7 bases and the V segment lost 5 bases, leaving 9 bases of the junction unmatched. The germline CDR1 and CDR2 sequences are DFQATT and SNEGSKA (reference sequence). The CDR3 DNA sequence: TGCAGTGCTGGGGGACAGGGAGTAGGAAATGAGCAGTTCTTC. This gives the protein CSAGGQGVGNEQFF.

This clonotype has just a few counts. The rearrangement uses TRBV5-1 and TRBJ2-7, with a possible D match to TRBD1 (5 bases). V was clipped by 4 bases and J by 0 bases, with 17 bases between them. This CDR3 region has 16 residues. CDR1 and CDR2 (germline): SGHRS, YFSETQ. CDR3 protein: CASSGLDTVDSYEQYF. In DNA form, the CDR3 reads TGCGCCAGCAGCGGGTTGGACACAGTAGACTCCTACGAGCAGTACTTC.

This clonotype was counted only a few times. The J gene is TRBJ2-5, the V gene TRBV7-2; tentatively, D is TRBD1 or TRBD2 (6 bases each). Trimming removed 5 bases at V and 6 bases at J, with 19 bases between. In germline, CDR1 is SGHTA, CDR2 FQGNSA. There are 15 residues in the CDR3. CDR3 protein: CASSPKWGARQTQYF. Written as DNA, the CDR3 is TGTGCCAGCAGCCCCAAATGGGGGGCCCGTCAGACCCAGTACTTC.

The V call is TRBV2, the J call TRBJ1-5; D not certain. This CDR3 region has 14 residues. V lost 3 bases and J lost 11, with 17 bases in between. The V gene's germline CDR1 is SNHLY and CDR2 FYNNEI. The chain's CDR3 is CASSDGGVNEAQHF. In DNA, the CDR3 is TGTGCCAGCAGTGATGGTGGCGTTAATGAGGCCCAGCATTTT.

V gene TRBV6-6 combines with J gene TRBJ2-7, with TRBD2 matching over 7 bases. The germline V gene has CDR1 MNHNY and CDR2 SVGAGI (reference sequence). The J segment lost 7 bases and the V segment lost 8 bases, leaving 8 bases of the junction unmatched. The CDR3 length is 12 residues. The CDR3 loop is CASSGLVGEQYF. The CDR3 coding sequence is TGTGCCAGCTCCGGACTAGTCGGAGAGCAGTACTTC.

This clonotype has a count of ten or more. The J gene is TRBJ1-1, the V gene TRBV6-5, with no clear D. The CDR3 spans 14 residues. Germline V CDR1 and CDR2: MNHEY, SVGAGI. V lost 2 bases and J lost 3, with 10 bases in between. In DNA, the CDR3 is TGTGCCAGCAGTTACGACACTGGGGACACTGAAGCTTTCTTT. It codes for CASSYDTGDTEAFF.

The chain combines TRBV24-1 with TRBJ2-1; 8 positions agree with TRBD2. There are 14 residues in the CDR3. Unmatched junction bases numbered 10, after V lost 8 bases and J lost 8 bases. Germline CDR1 reads KGHDR; CDR2 reads SFDVKD. The CDR3 sequence is CATNAQREIHEQFF. The CDR3 DNA follows: TGTGCCACCAACGCCCAGCGGGAGATCCATGAGCAGTTCTTC.

A few counts support this clonotype. This chain joins TRBV12-3 or TRBV12-4 and TRBJ2-1, with D perhaps TRBD2 (5 bases). V was cut by 6 bases and J by 0 bases, with 18 bases left in between. The length of the CDR3 is 17 residues. The CDR3 coding sequence is TGTGCCAGCAGCCCCATCTCACTAGTAACCTCCTACAATGAGCAGTTCTTC. It is translated as CASSPISLVTSYNEQFF.

The chain joins TRBV29-1 to TRBJ2-1; possibly TRBD2 for D (5 bases). CDR1 is SQVTM and CDR2 is ANQGSEA in the germline V gene. CDR3 size: 13 residues. V was pared by 7 bases and J by 8 bases, with 18 bases between. Here the CDR3 DNA reads TGCAGCGCCCGACTACCTGGGGTGTATGAGCAGTTCTTC. Residues: CSARLPGVYEQFF.

This clonotype occurred a few times. The chain joins TRBV21-1 to TRBJ2-7. TRBV21-1 corresponds to a pseudogene. CDR3 length equals 15 residues. In DNA form, the CDR3 reads TGTGCCAGCAGCAAAGCGTACCCCGGCTCCTACGAGCAGTACTTC. This sequence encodes CASSKAYPGSYEQYF.

The gene calls are TRBV6-6 and TRBJ1-6; a possible D gene is TRBD1 (5 bases). Germline values: CDR1 MNHNY, CDR2 SVGAGI (reference sequence). V was cut by 7 bases and J by 9 bases, with 13 bases left in between. The CDR3 runs to 13 residues. In nucleotides, the CDR3 is TGTGCCAGCATAAGGGACTGGGGTTCACCCCTCCACTTT. This encodes CASIRDWGSPLHF.